These 16 T cell receptor beta chains were sequenced from one sample in a study of cytomegalovirus exposure and HLA in healthy donors. This PCR relied on a set of 60 Vbeta primers and 13 Jbeta primers. The method was immunoSEQ multiplex PCR; TCRdb's version includes in-frame clones alone and lacks a portion of them. The top ten hold approximately 16% of the sample, which has under 100,000 clones, 70% seen once. What was sequenced was PBMCs. The receptor set was obtained from a woman aged 45-60 years in good health and CMV-seropositive.

This sequence joins TRBV4-1 and TRBJ1-3, with D maybe TRBD1 (6 bases). This CDR3 comprises 15 residues. V was shortened by 8 bases and J by 2 bases, with 16 bases between the two germline ends. The germline CDR1 and CDR2 sequences are MGHRA and YSYEKL. This CDR3 reads CASGRGGGTGNTIYF. DNA for the CDR3: TGCGCCAGCGGGCGGGGAGGGGGAACTGGAAACACCATATATTTT.

This clone is medium-sized within its sample. The rearrangement links TRBV7-2 to TRBJ1-2; 8 bases match TRBD1. Trimming cost V 1 base and J 8 bases; bases outside gene matches: 9. Germline-derived CDR1 and CDR2 are SGHTA and FQGNSA. CDR3 length: 15 amino acids. The DNA for the CDR3 is TGTGCCAGCAGCTTAGGCCCGCAGGGGGCTCGAGGCTACACCTTC. Amino acids: CASSLGPQGARGYTF.

V usage is TRBV27 and J usage is TRBJ2-7; 11 nucleotides align to TRBD1. The CDR3 has 15 amino acids. Trimming removed 2 bases from V and 4 bases from J; junction bases left unmatched: 4. Germline CDR1 reads MNHEY; CDR2 reads SMNVEV (reference sequence). Here the CDR3 DNA reads TGTGCCAGCAGTTTACTGGGGACAGGGGGTTACGAGCAGTACTTC. This encodes CASSLLGTGGYEQYF.

This chain connects TRBV4-3 to TRBJ2-1; 10 nucleotides align to TRBD1. V trimming: 0 bases; J trimming: 9 bases; junction bases outside the gene matches: 8. The CDR3 has 16 residues. Germline CDR1 is LGHNA and CDR2 is YSLEER. The CDR3 protein is CASSQDVGQGYGEQFF. The CDR3, as DNA: TGCGCCAGCAGCCAAGACGTGGGACAGGGGTATGGTGAGCAGTTCTTC.

The chain joins TRBV27 to TRBJ2-4; no definite D call. The V gene's germline CDR1 is MNHEY and CDR2 SMNVEV (reference sequence). The CDR3 spans 13 residues. V was clipped by 5 bases and J by 9 bases, with 14 bases between them. CDR3 protein: CASSPPRLSIQYF. Written as DNA, the CDR3 is TGTGCCAGCAGTCCCCCCCGTCTGAGCATTCAGTACTTC.

The chain joins TRBV2 to TRBJ2-1; D possibly corresponds to TRBD2 (5 bases). The V end was cut by 3 bases, the J end by 2 bases, with 11 bases between. Germline values: CDR1 SNHLY, CDR2 FYNNEI. The CDR3 is 15 amino acids. In DNA, the CDR3 is TGTGCCAGCAGTGATGTGGGAGAAGCCTACAATGAGCAGTTCTTC. Translated: CASSDVGEAYNEQFF.

This chain connects TRBV5-6 to TRBJ1-2; no definite D call. The CDR3 totals 13 residues. The germline V gene has CDR1 SGHDT and CDR2 YYEEEE. V shed 2 bases and J shed 5 bases, with 10 bases lying between them. The CDR3 nucleotides are TGTGCCAGCAGCTTAACAACGATATATGGCTACACCTTC. Encoded protein: CASSLTTIYGYTF.

This clone has just a few counts. The chain joins TRBV7-9 to TRBJ1-2; D may be TRBD1 (6 bases). This CDR3 is 13 amino acids long. Germline assignment: CDR1 SEHNR and CDR2 FQNEAQ (reference sequence). Deletions cut 1 base from V and 6 bases from J, with 9 bases between. The CDR3 here is CASSLGRGDGYTF. Written as DNA, the CDR3 is TGTGCCAGCAGCTTAGGCAGGGGCGATGGCTACACCTTC. Using reference TRBV7-9 and TRBJ1-2 for the parts outside the CDR3, the full variable domain is DTGVSQNPRHKITKRGQNVTFRCDPISEHNRLYWYRQTLGQGPEFLTYFQNEAQLEKSRLLSDRFSAERPKGSFSTLEIQRTEQGDSAMYLCASSLGRGDGYTFGSGTRLTVV.

The table lists this clone with a few counts. The V call is TRBV7-9, the J call TRBJ1-1, with 9 bases aligning to TRBD1. This CDR3 spans 15 amino acids. The germline V gene encodes CDR1 SEHNR and CDR2 FQNEAQ (reference sequence). V dropped 6 bases and J dropped 5; count of bases not matched to a gene: 10. The CDR3 sequence: CASRPTTGGNTEAFF. The CDR3 coding sequence is TGTGCCAGCAGACCTACGACAGGGGGTAATACTGAAGCTTTCTTT.

The chain couples TRBV4-1 to TRBJ2-6, with D uncertain. Looked up from germline, CDR1 is MGHRA and CDR2 is YSYEKL. The CDR3 length is 15 residues. Trimming stripped 4 bases from V and 0 bases from J, with 7 bases between. Here the CDR3 reads CASSPVYSGANVLTF. CDR3 DNA: TGCGCCAGCAGCCCCGTTTACTCTGGGGCCAACGTCCTGACTTTC.

The V and J genes are TRBV20-1 and TRBJ2-1, with D tentatively TRBD1 (5 bases). Germline CDR1 and CDR2: DFQATT and SNEGSKA (reference sequence). CDR3 size: 11 residues. Trimming removed 3 bases from V and 7 bases from J, with 7 bases in between. CDR3 DNA: TGCAGTGCTAGGGCAGGGAATGAGCAGTTCTTC. Protein sequence: CSARAGNEQFF.

This clone appeared a single time. The V call is TRBV7-8, the J call TRBJ2-3, with D hard to call. Germline CDR1 and CDR2: SGHVS and FQNEAQ. Trimming took off 5 bases at V and 0 bases at J, with 15 bases between the two ends. The CDR3 has 16 amino acids. The CDR3 loop reads CASSTRFATSTDTQYF. CDR3 nucleotide sequence: TGTGCCAGCAGCACCCGTTTTGCGACTAGCACAGATACGCAGTATTTT.

The chain links TRBV7-8 to TRBJ2-6; D unresolved. V lost 2 bases and J 2 bases, leaving 7 bases between the germline ends. Per germline, CDR1 SGHVS and CDR2 FQNEAQ. The CDR3 covers 15 residues. The CDR3 protein is CASSLPSPGANVLTF. For the CDR3, the DNA is TGTGCCAGCAGCTTACCCAGTCCTGGGGCCAACGTCCTGACTTTC.

The V call is TRBV5-1, the J call TRBJ2-6; TRBD1 aligns across 8 bases. V lost 6 bases and J lost 0; bases outside the gene matches: 5. The CDR3 extends over 16 amino acids. CDR1 and CDR2 (germline): SGHRS, YFSETQ. The CDR3 nucleotides read TGCGCCAGCACCTTAACAGGGGGCTCTGGGGCCAACGTCCTGACTTTC. It encodes CASTLTGGSGANVLTF.

As DNA, the CDR3 is TGTGCCAGCAGCTCCCCATCCGGACAGGGAGGGAGGGGGACCCAGTACTTC. Residues: CASSSPSGQGGRGTQYF. The chain carries TRBV7-6 and TRBJ2-5, with D maybe TRBD1 (8 bases). V gave up 4 bases and J gave up 7 bases, with 25 bases separating them. Germline CDR1 reads SGHVS; CDR2 reads FNYEAQ. The CDR3 covers 17 residues.

V is TRBV5-1 and J is TRBJ2-5; TRBD1 matches 11 bases. Germline V gives CDR1 SGHRS, CDR2 YFSETQ. The CDR3 totals 15 residues. The V and J ends lost 2 bases and 5 bases, in that order; junction bases with no gene match: 5. The CDR3 DNA reads TGCGCCAGCAGCTTAGGACAGGGGGCTTGGGAGACCCAGTACTTC. Residues: CASSLGQGAWETQYF. Looking up the rest from reference TRBV5-1 and TRBJ2-5 gives the full variable domain: KAGVTQTPRYLIKTRGQQVTLSCSPISGHRSVSWYQQTPGQGLQFLFEYFSETQRNKGNFPGRFSGRQFSNSRSEMNVSTLELGDSALYLCASSLGQGAWETQYFGPGTRLLVL.